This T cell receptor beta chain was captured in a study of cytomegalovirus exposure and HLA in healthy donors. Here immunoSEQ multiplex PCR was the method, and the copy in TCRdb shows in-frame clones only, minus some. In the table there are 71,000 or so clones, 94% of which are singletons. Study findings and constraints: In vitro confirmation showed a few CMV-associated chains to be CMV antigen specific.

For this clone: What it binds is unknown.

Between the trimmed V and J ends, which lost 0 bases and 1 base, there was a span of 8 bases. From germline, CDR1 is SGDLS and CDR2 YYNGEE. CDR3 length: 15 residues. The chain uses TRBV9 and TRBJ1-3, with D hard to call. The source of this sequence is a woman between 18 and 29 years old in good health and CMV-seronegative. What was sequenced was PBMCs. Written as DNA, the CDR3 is TGTGCCAGCAGCGTAGCTACCGGGTCTGGAAACACCATATATTTT. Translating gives CASSVATGSGNTIYF.